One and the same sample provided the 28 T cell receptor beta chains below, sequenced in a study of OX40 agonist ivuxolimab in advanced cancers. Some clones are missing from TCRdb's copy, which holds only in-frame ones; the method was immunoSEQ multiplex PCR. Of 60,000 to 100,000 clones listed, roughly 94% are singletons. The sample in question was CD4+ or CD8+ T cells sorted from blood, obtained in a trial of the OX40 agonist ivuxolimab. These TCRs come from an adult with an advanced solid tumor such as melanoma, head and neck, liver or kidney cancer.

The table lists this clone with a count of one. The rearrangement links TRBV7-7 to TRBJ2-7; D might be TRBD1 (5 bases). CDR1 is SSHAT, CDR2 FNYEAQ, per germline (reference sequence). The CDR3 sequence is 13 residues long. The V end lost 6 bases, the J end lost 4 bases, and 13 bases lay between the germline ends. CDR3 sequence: CASSWGLLYEQYF. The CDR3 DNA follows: TGTGCCAGCAGTTGGGGCCTCCTATACGAGCAGTACTTC.

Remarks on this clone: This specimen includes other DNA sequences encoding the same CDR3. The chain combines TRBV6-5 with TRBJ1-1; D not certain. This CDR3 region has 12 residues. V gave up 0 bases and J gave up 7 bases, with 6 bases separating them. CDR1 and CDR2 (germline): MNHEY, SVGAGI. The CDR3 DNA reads TGTGCCAGCAGTTACTCGCGTGTTGAAGCTTTCTTT. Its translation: CASSYSRVEAFF.

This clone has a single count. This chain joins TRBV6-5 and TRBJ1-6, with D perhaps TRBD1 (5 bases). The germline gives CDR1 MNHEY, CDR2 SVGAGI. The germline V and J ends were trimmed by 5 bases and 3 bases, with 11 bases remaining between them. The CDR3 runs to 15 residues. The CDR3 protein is CASSTWDHYNSPLHF. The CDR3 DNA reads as TGTGCCAGCAGTACTTGGGACCACTATAATTCACCCCTCCACTTT.

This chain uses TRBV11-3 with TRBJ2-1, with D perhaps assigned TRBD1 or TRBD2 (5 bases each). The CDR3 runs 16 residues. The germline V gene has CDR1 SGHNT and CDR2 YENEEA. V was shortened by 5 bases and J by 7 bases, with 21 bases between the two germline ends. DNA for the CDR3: TGTGCCAGCAGCCATTACGGGGAATCGGACACGAATGAGCAGTTCTTC. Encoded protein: CASSHYGESDTNEQFF.

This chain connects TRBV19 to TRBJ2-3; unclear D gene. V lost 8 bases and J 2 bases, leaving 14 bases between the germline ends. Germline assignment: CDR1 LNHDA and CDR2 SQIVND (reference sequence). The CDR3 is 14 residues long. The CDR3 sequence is CASSVAEFTDTQYF. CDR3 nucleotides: TGTGCCAGTTCCGTCGCAGAATTCACAGATACGCAGTATTTT. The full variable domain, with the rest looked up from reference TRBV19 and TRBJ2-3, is DGGITQSPKYLFRKEGQNVTLSCEQNLNHDAMYWYRQDPGQGLRLIYYSQIVNDFQKGDIAEGYSVSREKKESFPLTVTSAQKNPTAFYLCASSVAEFTDTQYFGPGTRLTVL.

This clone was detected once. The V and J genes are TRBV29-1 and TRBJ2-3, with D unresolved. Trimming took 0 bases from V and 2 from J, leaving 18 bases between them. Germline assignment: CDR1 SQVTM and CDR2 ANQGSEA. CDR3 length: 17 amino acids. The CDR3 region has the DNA TGCAGCGTTGAAGATCTACCACTGGAAGAGCACACAGATACGCAGTATTTT. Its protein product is CSVEDLPLEEHTDTQYF.

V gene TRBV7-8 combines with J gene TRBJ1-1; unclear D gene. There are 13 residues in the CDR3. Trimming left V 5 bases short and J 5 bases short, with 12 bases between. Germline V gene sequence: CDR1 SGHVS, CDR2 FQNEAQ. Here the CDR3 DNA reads TGTGCCAGCAGCCAGAGAGGTGGAACTGAAGCTTTCTTT. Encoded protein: CASSQRGGTEAFF. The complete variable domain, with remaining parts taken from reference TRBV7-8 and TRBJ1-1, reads GAGVSQSPRYKVAKRGQDVALRCDPISGHVSLFWYQQALGQGPEFLTYFQNEAQLDKSGLPSDRFFAERPEGSVSTLKIQRTQQEDSAVYLCASSQRGGTEAFFGQGTRLTVV.

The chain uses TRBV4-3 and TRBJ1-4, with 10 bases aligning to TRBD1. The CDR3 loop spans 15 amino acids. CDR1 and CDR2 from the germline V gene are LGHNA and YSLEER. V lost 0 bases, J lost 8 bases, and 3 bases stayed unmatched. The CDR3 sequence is CASSQEDRGGEKLFF. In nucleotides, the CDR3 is TGCGCCAGCAGCCAAGAGGACAGGGGGGGAGAAAAACTGTTTTTT.

The CDR3 loop is CASSLPRQSGQETQYF. DNA for the CDR3: TGTGCCAGCAGTTTACCCCGACAGAGTGGTCAAGAGACCCAGTACTTC. The gene calls are TRBV28 and TRBJ2-5; weak D call: TRBD1 (5 bases). The CDR3 is 16 amino acids. Deletions cut 2 bases from V and 2 bases from J, with 15 bases between. Germline V lookup: CDR1 MDHEN, CDR2 SYDVKM.

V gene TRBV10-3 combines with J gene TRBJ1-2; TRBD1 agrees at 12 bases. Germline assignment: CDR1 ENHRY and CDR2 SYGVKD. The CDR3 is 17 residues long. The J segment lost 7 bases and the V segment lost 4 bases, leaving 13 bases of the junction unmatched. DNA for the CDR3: TGTGCCATCAGTGTCCTAAAACCGGGACAGGGGGCTCTTGGCTACACCTTC. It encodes CAISVLKPGQGALGYTF.

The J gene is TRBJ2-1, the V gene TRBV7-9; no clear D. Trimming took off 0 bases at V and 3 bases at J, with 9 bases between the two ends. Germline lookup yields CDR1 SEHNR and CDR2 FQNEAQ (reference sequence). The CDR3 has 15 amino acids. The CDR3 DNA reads TGTGCCAGCAGCTTAGCGGCAGGAAACTACAATGAGCAGTTCTTC. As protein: CASSLAAGNYNEQFF. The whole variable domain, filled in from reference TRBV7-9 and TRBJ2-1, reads DTGVSQNPRHKITKRGQNVTFRCDPISEHNRLYWYRQTLGQGPEFLTYFQNEAQLEKSRLLSDRFSAERPKGSFSTLEIQRTEQGDSAMYLCASSLAAGNYNEQFFGPGTRLTVL.

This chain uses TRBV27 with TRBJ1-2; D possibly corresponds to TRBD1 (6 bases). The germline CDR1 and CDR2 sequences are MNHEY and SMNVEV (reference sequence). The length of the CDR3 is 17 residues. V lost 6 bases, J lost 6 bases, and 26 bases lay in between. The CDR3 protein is CASSLGGGAGQVDGYTF. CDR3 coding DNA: TGTGCCAGCAGCCTGGGGGGGGGCGCCGGTCAAGTAGATGGCTACACCTTC.

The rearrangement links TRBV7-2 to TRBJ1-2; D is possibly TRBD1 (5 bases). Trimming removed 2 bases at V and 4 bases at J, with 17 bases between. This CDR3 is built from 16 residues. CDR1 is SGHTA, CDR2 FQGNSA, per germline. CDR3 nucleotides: TGTGCCAGCAGCTTAACGGTGGAGGGGAGGGGCTATGGCTACACCTTC. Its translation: CASSLTVEGRGYGYTF.

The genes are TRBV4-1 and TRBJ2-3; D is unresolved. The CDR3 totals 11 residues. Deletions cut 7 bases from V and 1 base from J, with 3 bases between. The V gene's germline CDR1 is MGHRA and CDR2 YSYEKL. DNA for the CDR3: TGCGCCAGCATCGGCACAGATACGCAGTATTTT. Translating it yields CASIGTDTQYF.

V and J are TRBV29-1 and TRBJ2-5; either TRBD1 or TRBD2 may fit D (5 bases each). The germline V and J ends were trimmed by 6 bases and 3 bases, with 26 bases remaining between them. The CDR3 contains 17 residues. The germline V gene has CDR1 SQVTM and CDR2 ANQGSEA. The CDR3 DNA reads TGCAGCGTGATTGCCGGGGCTAGCCGATATTCGGAAGAGACCCAGTACTTC. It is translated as CSVIAGASRYSEETQYF. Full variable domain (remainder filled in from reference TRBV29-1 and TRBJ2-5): SAVISQKPSRDICQRGTSLTIQCQVDSQVTMMFWYRQQPGQSLTLIATANQGSEATYESGFVIDKFPISRPNLTFSTLTVSNMSPEDSSIYLCSVIAGASRYSEETQYFGPGTRLLVL.

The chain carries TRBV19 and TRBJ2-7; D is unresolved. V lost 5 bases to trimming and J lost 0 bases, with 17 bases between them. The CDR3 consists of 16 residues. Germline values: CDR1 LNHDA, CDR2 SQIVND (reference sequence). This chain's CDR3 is CASSPDGERNSYEQYF. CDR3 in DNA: TGTGCCAGTAGTCCCGATGGAGAGCGAAACTCCTACGAGCAGTACTTC.

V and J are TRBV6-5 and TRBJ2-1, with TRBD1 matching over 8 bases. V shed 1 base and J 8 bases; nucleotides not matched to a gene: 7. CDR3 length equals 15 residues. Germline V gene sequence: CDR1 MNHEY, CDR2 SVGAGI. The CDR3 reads CASSYLGLGQDEQFF. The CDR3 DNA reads TGTGCCAGCAGTTACTTGGGTTTGGGACAGGATGAGCAGTTCTTC.

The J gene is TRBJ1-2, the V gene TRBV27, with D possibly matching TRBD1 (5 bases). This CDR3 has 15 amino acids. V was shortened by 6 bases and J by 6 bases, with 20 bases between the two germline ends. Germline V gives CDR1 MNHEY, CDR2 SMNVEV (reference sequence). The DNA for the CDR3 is TGTGCCAGCAGCCCCAAAGGGTGGGTAGGGGATGGCTACACCTTC. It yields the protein CASSPKGWVGDGYTF.

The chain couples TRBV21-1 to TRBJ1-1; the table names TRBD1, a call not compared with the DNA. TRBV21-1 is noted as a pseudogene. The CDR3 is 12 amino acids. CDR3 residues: CASSKANSEAFF. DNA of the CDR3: TGTGCCAGCAGCAAAGCCAACAGTGAAGCTTTCTTT.

The CDR3 DNA reads as TGTGCCAGCAGCTTAGGGGCTCTAGCGGGGCAGGCTAGCACAGATACGCAGTATTTT. It translates to CASSLGALAGQASTDTQYF. The chain links TRBV7-9 to TRBJ2-3; 9 positions agree with TRBD2. The germline V gene encodes CDR1 SEHNR and CDR2 FQNEAQ (reference sequence). V trimming: 1 base; J trimming: 0 bases; junction bases outside the gene matches: 11. CDR3 length equals 19 residues.

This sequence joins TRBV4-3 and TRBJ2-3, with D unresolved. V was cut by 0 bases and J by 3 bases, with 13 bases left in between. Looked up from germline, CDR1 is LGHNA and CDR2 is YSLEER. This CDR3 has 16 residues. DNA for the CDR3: TGCGCCAGCAGCCAAGACGGTGCAGATCTTACAGATACGCAGTATTTT. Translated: CASSQDGADLTDTQYF.

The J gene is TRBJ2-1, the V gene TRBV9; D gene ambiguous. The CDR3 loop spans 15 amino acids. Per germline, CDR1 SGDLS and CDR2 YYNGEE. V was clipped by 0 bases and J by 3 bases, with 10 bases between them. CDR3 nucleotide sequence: TGTGCCAGCAGCGTAGTTGGGGATCTCTACAATGAGCAGTTCTTC. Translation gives CASSVVGDLYNEQFF.

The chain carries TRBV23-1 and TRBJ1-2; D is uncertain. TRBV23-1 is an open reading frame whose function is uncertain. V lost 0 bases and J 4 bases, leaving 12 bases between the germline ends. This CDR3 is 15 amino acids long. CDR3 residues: CASSQSPARSYGYTF. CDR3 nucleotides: TGCGCCAGCAGTCAATCCCCGGCCAGATCCTATGGCTACACCTTC.

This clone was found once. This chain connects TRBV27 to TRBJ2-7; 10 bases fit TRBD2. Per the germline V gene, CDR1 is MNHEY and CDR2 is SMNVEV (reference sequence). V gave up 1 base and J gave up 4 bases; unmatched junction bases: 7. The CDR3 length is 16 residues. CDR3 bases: TGTGCCAGCAGTTTATTAACTAGCGGGGAACTTTACGAGCAGTACTTC. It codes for CASSLLTSGELYEQYF.

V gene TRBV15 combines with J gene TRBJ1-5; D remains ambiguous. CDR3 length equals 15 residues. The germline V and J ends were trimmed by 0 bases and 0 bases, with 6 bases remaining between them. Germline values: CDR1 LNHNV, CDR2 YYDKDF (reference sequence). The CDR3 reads CATSRDGDSNQPQHF. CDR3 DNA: TGTGCCACCAGCAGAGATGGAGATAGCAATCAGCCCCAGCATTTT. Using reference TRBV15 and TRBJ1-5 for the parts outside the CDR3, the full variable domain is DAMVIQNPRYQVTQFGKPVTLSCSQTLNHNVMYWYQQKSSQAPKLLFHYYDKDFNNEADTPDNFQSRRPNTSFCFLDIRSPGLGDTAMYLCATSRDGDSNQPQHFGDGTRLSIL.

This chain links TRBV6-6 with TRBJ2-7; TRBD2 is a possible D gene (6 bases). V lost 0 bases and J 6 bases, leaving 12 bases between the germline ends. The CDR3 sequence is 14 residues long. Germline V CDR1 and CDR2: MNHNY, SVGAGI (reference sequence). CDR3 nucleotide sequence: TGTGCCAGCAGTTACTCGGCGGGGTTGGGCGAGCAGTACTTC. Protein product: CASSYSAGLGEQYF.

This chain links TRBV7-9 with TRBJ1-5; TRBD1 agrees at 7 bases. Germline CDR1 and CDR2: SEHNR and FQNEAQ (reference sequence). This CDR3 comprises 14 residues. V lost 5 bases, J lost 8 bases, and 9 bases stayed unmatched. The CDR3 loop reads CASSQTGTLEPQHF. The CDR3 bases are TGTGCCAGCAGCCAGACAGGGACGCTAGAGCCCCAGCATTTT.

DNA for the CDR3: TGTGCCAGTAGCGGGACAGGGGATAACTACGAGCAGTACTTC. Translated, it gives CASSGTGDNYEQYF. The chain is built from TRBV19 and TRBJ2-7; 10 bases line up with TRBD1. The CDR3 consists of 14 residues. V trimming: 6 bases; J trimming: 3 bases; junction bases outside the gene matches: 5. Germline V gene lookup returns CDR1 LNHDA and CDR2 SQIVND (reference sequence).